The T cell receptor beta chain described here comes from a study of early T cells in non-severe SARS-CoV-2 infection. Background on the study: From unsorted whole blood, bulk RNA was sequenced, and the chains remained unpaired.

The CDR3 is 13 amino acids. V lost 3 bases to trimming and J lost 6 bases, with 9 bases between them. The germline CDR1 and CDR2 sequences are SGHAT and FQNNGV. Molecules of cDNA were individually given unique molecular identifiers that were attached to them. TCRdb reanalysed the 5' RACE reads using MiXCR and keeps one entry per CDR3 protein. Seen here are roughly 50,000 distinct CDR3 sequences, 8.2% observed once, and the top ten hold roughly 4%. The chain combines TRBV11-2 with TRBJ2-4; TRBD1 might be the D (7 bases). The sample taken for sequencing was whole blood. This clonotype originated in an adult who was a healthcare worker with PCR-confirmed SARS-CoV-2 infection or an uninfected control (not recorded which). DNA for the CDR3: TGTGCCAGCAGCTTCAGGGGGGCAAACATTCAGTACTTC. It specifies CASSFRGANIQYF. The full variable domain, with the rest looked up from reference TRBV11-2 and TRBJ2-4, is EAGVAQSPRYKIIEKRQSVAFWCNPISGHATLYWYQQILGQGPKLLIQFQNNGVVDDSQLPKDRFSAERLKGVDSTLKIQPAKLEDSAVYLCASSFRGANIQYFGAGTRLSVL.